The 21 T cell receptor beta chains below were found in one sample sequenced in a study of pediatric ulcerative colitis. Clones were read by immunoSEQ multiplex PCR, and TCRdb kept only the in-frame ones, dropping some. Of tens of thousands of clones listed, roughly four fifths were seen once; the top ten hold roughly 8.6%. The rectum was sampled with one to two pinch biopsies at colonoscopy. Material: gut tissue. Source of these receptors: a boy younger than 18 with severe ulcerative colitis.

The CDR3 nucleotides read TGTGCCAGCAGCCCACGGACAGGGGCGCAAGAGACCCAGTACTTC. Its protein is CASSPRTGAQETQYF. V and J are TRBV7-9 and TRBJ2-5, with 9 bases that match TRBD1. V shed 5 bases and J 2 bases; nucleotides not matched to a gene: 6. The CDR3 has 15 amino acids. In germline, CDR1 is SEHNR, CDR2 FQNEAQ (reference sequence).

The chain links TRBV7-9 to TRBJ2-6; D might be TRBD1 (6 bases). The V end was cut by 5 bases, the J end by 8 bases, with 28 bases between. The germline CDR1 and CDR2 sequences are SEHNR and FQNEAQ (reference sequence). The CDR3 is 19 residues long. CDR3 region: CASSPVGARRSLGSNVLTF. In DNA, the CDR3 is TGTGCCAGCAGCCCTGTGGGGGCACGGAGAAGTCTGGGATCCAACGTCCTGACTTTC.

The rearrangement uses TRBV6-6 and TRBJ1-1; no reliable D call. Between the trimmed V and J ends, which lost 3 bases and 4 bases, there was a span of 3 bases. Per germline, CDR1 MNHNY and CDR2 SVGAGI (reference sequence). CDR3 length: 11 residues. In DNA form, the CDR3 reads TGTGCCAGCAGTTATACCACTGAAGCTTTCTTT. It codes for CASSYTTEAFF.

The chain links TRBV7-2 to TRBJ1-5; D gene unclear. CDR1 SGHTA and CDR2 FQGNSA come from the germline V gene. Deletions cut 3 bases from V and 5 bases from J, with 11 bases between. This CDR3 is 14 amino acids long. CDR3 in DNA: TGTGCCAGCAGCTTGCTCTCTGGCGATCAGCCCCAGCATTTT. This sequence encodes CASSLLSGDQPQHF.

The chain has TRBV27 and TRBJ1-2; maybe TRBD1 (5 bases). This CDR3 region has 13 residues. The V end was cut by 5 bases, the J end by 4 bases, with 11 bases between. From germline, CDR1 is MNHEY and CDR2 SMNVEV (reference sequence). This CDR3 reads CASSTPGLYGYTF. Here the CDR3 DNA reads TGTGCCAGCAGTACCCCGGGACTCTATGGCTACACCTTC.

The chain uses TRBV2 and TRBJ1-1, with 8 bases that match TRBD1. Looked up from germline, CDR1 is SNHLY and CDR2 is FYNNEI. CDR3 length: 14 amino acids. Trimming took 7 bases from V and 2 from J; bases not matched to a gene: 6. Written as DNA, the CDR3 is TGTGCCAGCAAGACAGGGGCAGTAAACACTGAAGCTTTCTTT. Translated, it gives CASKTGAVNTEAFF.

Only a few counts were recorded for this clone. V usage is TRBV30 and J usage is TRBJ1-1, with TRBD1 matching over 8 bases. CDR1 and CDR2 from the germline V gene are GTSNPN and SVGIG (reference sequence). The CDR3 loop spans 12 amino acids. V was clipped by 5 bases and J by 5 bases; unmatched bases: 4. The CDR3 loop is CAWSGGRTEAFF. The CDR3 DNA sequence: TGTGCCTGGTCAGGGGGCAGGACTGAAGCTTTCTTT.

This clone was recorded a few times. The rearrangement joins TRBV12-5 to TRBJ2-1; no firm D call. The ends were cut back, 0 bases at V and 6 bases at J, with 6 bases in the middle. The CDR3 runs 13 residues. Germline CDR1 reads LGHNT; CDR2 reads FRNRAP. The CDR3 reads CASGLVNFNEQFF. The CDR3, as DNA: TGTGCTAGTGGTTTGGTAAATTTCAATGAGCAGTTCTTC.

By share, this clone ranks as medium-sized. This rearrangement joins TRBV2 to TRBJ1-2, with 8 positions matching TRBD1. Germline lookup yields CDR1 SNHLY and CDR2 FYNNEI. The CDR3 consists of 13 residues. V shed 10 bases, J shed 8 bases, and the junction held 12 bases outside the gene matches. In DNA, the CDR3 is TGTGCCATAGCAGGGCAGGGGGCGAAAGGCTACACCTTC. Translating gives CAIAGQGAKGYTF.

The chain is built from TRBV28 and TRBJ1-6; TRBD1 matches 10 bases. Germline-derived CDR1 and CDR2 are MDHEN and SYDVKM. V trimming: 5 bases; J trimming: 9 bases; junction bases outside the gene matches: 4. The CDR3 is made up of 14 amino acids. This chain's CDR3 is CASSKWDRGSPLHF. CDR3 DNA sequence: TGTGCCAGCAGTAAGTGGGACAGGGGTTCACCCCTCCACTTT.

This clone was counted once. The chain combines TRBV28 with TRBJ1-3; possible D gene TRBD1, 6 bases. The germline gives CDR1 MDHEN, CDR2 SYDVKM. Trimming pared 6 bases from V and 2 bases from J, leaving 11 bases between. The CDR3 length is 14 residues. In DNA form, the CDR3 reads TGTGCCAGCAGCCAAGGGGGTGCTGGAAACACCATATATTTT. This gives the protein CASSQGGAGNTIYF.

The chain is built from TRBV19 and TRBJ1-1; 9 nucleotides agree with TRBD1. The CDR3 is 15 amino acids. V lost 7 bases and J lost 3; bases outside the gene matches: 9. Looked up from germline, CDR1 is LNHDA and CDR2 is SQIVND (reference sequence). The CDR3 DNA sequence: TGTGCCAGTATTGCCGGGACAGGGTGGGACACTGAAGCTTTCTTT. Encoded protein: CASIAGTGWDTEAFF.

This clone has more than one count but fewer than ten. CDR3 nucleotides: TGTGCCTGGAGTACTAGGACAGGGTCAAACACCATATATTTT. Residues: CAWSTRTGSNTIYF. The V and J genes are TRBV30 and TRBJ1-3; 8 bases map to TRBD1. Germline V gives CDR1 GTSNPN, CDR2 SVGIG (reference sequence). There are 14 residues in the CDR3. J lost 6 bases, V lost 2 bases, and 6 bases had no gene match.

In its sample, this clone was seen a few times. In DNA, the CDR3 is TGTGCCAGCAGCCCCCGGACTAGCGGGGGGCCCACAGATACGCAGTATTTT. Protein product: CASSPRTSGGPTDTQYF. The chain combines TRBV13 with TRBJ2-3; 14 positions agree with TRBD2. V lost 5 bases, J lost 2 bases, and 6 bases stayed unmatched. Germline V CDR1 and CDR2: PRHDT, FYEKMQ (reference sequence). This CDR3 spans 17 amino acids.

This chain connects TRBV29-1 to TRBJ1-1; 9 bases match TRBD1. This CDR3 comprises 14 residues. J gave up 1 base and V 8 bases, and 8 bases lay outside the gene matches. Germline values: CDR1 SQVTM, CDR2 ANQGSEA. This CDR3 reads CSTGQGSGNTEAFF. DNA for the CDR3: TGCAGCACCGGACAGGGGTCCGGGAACACTGAAGCTTTCTTT.

The rearrangement uses TRBV29-1 and TRBJ2-2; TRBD1 agrees at 8 bases. The CDR3 is made up of 16 amino acids. Germline lookup yields CDR1 SQVTM and CDR2 ANQGSEA. The trim removed 5 bases at V and 3 bases at J, leaving 11 bases unmatched. The CDR3 protein is CSVRLTGEGHTGELFF. Here the CDR3 DNA reads TGCAGCGTTCGATTGACAGGGGAAGGGCACACCGGGGAGCTGTTTTTT.

V and J are TRBV7-8 and TRBJ2-1; D may be TRBD1 (6 bases). CDR3 length: 16 residues. CDR1 is SGHVS and CDR2 is FQNEAQ in the germline V gene. V lost 5 bases and J lost 2, with 16 bases in between. In DNA form, the CDR3 reads TGTGCCAGCAGCGCAAGGTGGGGGACAACCTACAATGAGCAGTTCTTC. It translates to CASSARWGTTYNEQFF.

V is TRBV2 and J is TRBJ1-4, with unresolved D. V gave up 1 base and J gave up 4 bases, with 7 bases separating them. There are 14 residues in the CDR3. Per germline, CDR1 SNHLY and CDR2 FYNNEI. DNA for the CDR3: TGTGCCAGCAGTGAAGGGTCCGGTAATGAAAAACTGTTTTTT. Translating gives CASSEGSGNEKLFF.

The rearrangement links TRBV29-1 to TRBJ1-1; D is uncertain. The length of the CDR3 is 12 residues. Germline V gives CDR1 SQVTM, CDR2 ANQGSEA. V lost 3 bases and J lost 7, with 12 bases in between. The CDR3 DNA follows: TGCAGCGTTGACGCTGGGCCAATTGAAGCTTTCTTT. Translated: CSVDAGPIEAFF. Variable domain in full (rest from reference TRBV29-1 and TRBJ1-1): SAVISQKPSRDICQRGTSLTIQCQVDSQVTMMFWYRQQPGQSLTLIATANQGSEATYESGFVIDKFPISRPNLTFSTLTVSNMSPEDSSIYLCSVDAGPIEAFFGQGTRLTVV.

The J gene is TRBJ2-5, the V gene TRBV7-2, with D tentatively TRBD1 or TRBD2 (5 bases each). The CDR3 extends over 14 amino acids. Germline CDR1 is SGHTA and CDR2 is FQGNSA. The V end lost 0 bases, the J end lost 4 bases, and 9 bases lay between the germline ends. The CDR3 loop reads CASSLAQRGETQYF. The CDR3 coding sequence is TGTGCCAGCAGCTTAGCGCAGAGGGGAGAGACCCAGTACTTC.

The chain combines TRBV10-2 with TRBJ1-2, with a possible D match to TRBD1 (5 bases). V was trimmed by 3 bases and J by 8 bases, leaving 10 bases between them. The V gene's germline CDR1 is WSHSY and CDR2 SAAADI. This CDR3 is built from 12 residues. Here the CDR3 reads CASSDQGRGYTF. The CDR3 region has the DNA TGCGCCAGCAGTGACCAGGGTCGCGGCTACACCTTC.